Listed below are T cell receptor beta chains from one sample, sequenced in a study of cytomegalovirus exposure and HLA in healthy donors. Using immunoSEQ multiplex PCR, the repertoire was profiled, and TCRdb retains in-frame clones only, with some absent. There are about 180,000 clones in the sample; around 80% occur only once, and roughly 3.6% lies in the top ten. Specimen: PBMCs. These receptors all come from a woman in her sixties in good health and CMV-seropositive. Each CDR3 is given with its conserved first and last residue. D genes are given only for firm matches. Size is stated for part of the rows, as once, few or many counts, or as a class when the clone is expanded.

d_gene	v_gene	abundance	j_gene	CDR3nt	CDR3aa
TRBD1	TRBV4-1	.	TRBJ1-1	TGCGCCAGCAGCCGGCCGGACAGGGAGAACACTGAAGCTTTCTTT	CASSRPDRENTEAFF
TRBD1	TRBV4-2	few	TRBJ1-5	TGTGCCAGCAGCCAAGTGGACAGGGAATTGGATCAGCCCCAGCATTTT	CASSQVDRELDQPQHF
.	TRBV7-9	few	TRBJ2-5	TGTGCCAGCAGCTTGAGTGGCAGGGCGCGACAGTACTTC	CASSLSGRARQYF
TRBD2	TRBV7-2	.	TRBJ2-7	TGTGCCAGCAGGAGTAGCGGGACCGAGCAGTACTTC	CASRSSGTEQYF
TRBD2	TRBV4-1	few	TRBJ2-2	TGCGCCAGCAGCGACCCCGGGACTAGGAGGGACACCGGGGAGCTGTTTTTT	CASSDPGTRRDTGELFF
.	TRBV20-1	.	TRBJ2-5	TGCAGTGCCACAGGGAAAGAGACCCAGTACTTC	CSATGKETQYF
TRBD1	TRBV27	.	TRBJ1-2	TGTGCCAGCAGTTCTGGACAGGGCACGGGGGGCTACACCTTC	CASSSGQGTGGYTF
TRBD2	TRBV9	.	TRBJ2-3	TGTGCCAGCAGCCAAGGCCCTGCGGGGGTGGATACGCAGTATTTT	CASSQGPAGVDTQYF
.	TRBV25-1	.	TRBJ2-3	TGTGCCAGCAGAGGGGGATTAAGCACAGATACGCAGTATTTT	CASRGGLSTDTQYF
TRBD1	TRBV5-1	.	TRBJ1-6	TGCGCCAGCAGTTCGGGACAGGACAGCTCCTATAATTCACCCCTCCACTTT	CASSSGQDSSYNSPLHF
TRBD2	TRBV6-6	.	TRBJ2-1	TGTGCCAGCAGACACGAGGGGCGGGGAGGGTATGAGCAGTTCTTC	CASRHEGRGGYEQFF
.	TRBV6-1	.	TRBJ1-5	TGTGCCAGCAGTGAAACAGGGTTCAATCAGCCCCAGCATTTT	CASSETGFNQPQHF
TRBD1	TRBV18	once	TRBJ1-4	TGTGCCAGCTCACCGTCCCAGGGGGTTGAAAAACTGTTTTTT	CASSPSQGVEKLFF
.	TRBV7-9	.	TRBJ2-7	TGTGCCAGCAGCTTAGCGGAGAGACCGTACGAGCAGTACTTC	CASSLAERPYEQYF
.	TRBV11-3	.	TRBJ2-3	TGTGCCAGCAGCGACAGGGACTCAGATACGCAGTATTTT	CASSDRDSDTQYF
TRBD2	TRBV4-1	.	TRBJ2-3	TGCGCCAGCAGCCAAACCCATAGCGGGGGCACAGATACGCAGTATTTT	CASSQTHSGGTDTQYF
TRBD1	TRBV18	.	TRBJ1-3	TGTGCCAGCTCACCGAACAGGGGCGCTGGAAACACCATATATTTT	CASSPNRGAGNTIYF
.	TRBV4-1	.	TRBJ2-7	TGCGCCAGCAGCCAAGATCATCAATACGAGCAGTACTTC	CASSQDHQYEQYF
TRBD2	TRBV2	few	TRBJ2-5	TGTGCCAGCAGTACCGGGACTAGCGGGAAGCAAGAGACCCAGTACTTC	CASSTGTSGKQETQYF
TRBD1	TRBV7-9	.	TRBJ1-4	TGTGCCAGCAGAGACAGGGGAGGAACTAATGAAAAACTGTTTTTT	CASRDRGGTNEKLFF
.	TRBV4-2	.	TRBJ2-6	TGTGCCAGCAGGCTTTCTGGGGCCAACGGCCTGACTTTC	CASRLSGANGLTF
TRBD1	TRBV10-3	.	TRBJ2-7	TGTGCCATCAGTGACTTCAATGTAGTGGACAGGGCCTCCTACGAGCAGTACTTC	CAISDFNVVDRASYEQYF
TRBD1	TRBV5-1	once	TRBJ1-1	TGCGCCAGCAGCTTGGGACAGGGGGCAGGCACTGAAGCTTTCTTT	CASSLGQGAGTEAFF
.	TRBV7-6	.	TRBJ2-2	TGTGCCAGCAGCTTAGAAGGGGGCACCGGGGAGCTGTTTTTT	CASSLEGGTGELFF
TRBD1	TRBV5-1	.	TRBJ1-5	TGCGCCAGCAGCCCCGGACAGGTCGCCAATCAGCCCCAGCATTTT	CASSPGQVANQPQHF
TRBD2	TRBV18	.	TRBJ2-7	TGTGCCAGCTCACCTCCTAGCGGGAGTAACCACGAGCAGTACTTC	CASSPPSGSNHEQYF
.	TRBV5-1	.	TRBJ2-7	TGCGCCAGCAGCTCCCAGGTCTACGAGCAGTACTTC	CASSSQVYEQYF
TRBD1	TRBV6-5	.	TRBJ2-7	TGTGCCAGCAGACCGGACAGGGCGGCTAACGAGCAGTACTTC	CASRPDRAANEQYF
.	TRBV11-3	.	TRBJ2-5	TGTGCCAGCAGCCCCTTAGGGGGGGACCACAGCATTCCAATCCAAGAGACCCAGTACTTC	CASSPLGGDHSIPIQETQYF
.	TRBV6-1	.	TRBJ1-1	TGTGCCAGCAGGTCAGGGGCAGGGACTGAAGCTTTCTTT	CASRSGAGTEAFF
.	TRBV28	.	TRBJ2-1	TGTGCCAGCAGTTTAGTGGGGCAGAATGAGCAGTTCTTC	CASSLVGQNEQFF
.	TRBV2	.	TRBJ1-5	TGTGCCAGCGGTAACGGTAATGTGGCGGTAAGCAATCAGCCCCAGCATTTT	CASGNGNVAVSNQPQHF
.	TRBV7-2	once	TRBJ1-5	TGTGCCAGCAGCTTGGAGGGCGGTAATCAGCCCCAGCATTTT	CASSLEGGNQPQHF
TRBD1	TRBV7-3	.	TRBJ1-1	TGTGCCAGCAGCCTACAGGGGGATCGGAACACTGAAGCTTTCTTT	CASSLQGDRNTEAFF
TRBD2	TRBV29-1	.	TRBJ2-1	TGCAGCGTTGCCCCGACTAGCGGGGACAATGAGCAGTTCTTC	CSVAPTSGDNEQFF
TRBD1	TRBV9	.	TRBJ1-1	TGTGCCAGCAGCGGGGGGACAGGGCCACCTGAAGCTTTCTTT	CASSGGTGPPEAFF
.	TRBV28	.	TRBJ1-2	TGTGCCAGCAGTTTCGGGCAGGGGTTATATGGCTACACCTTC	CASSFGQGLYGYTF
TRBD1	TRBV28	few	TRBJ2-7	TGTGCCAGCAGTATTAGACAGGGCTGGGACGAGCAGTACTTC	CASSIRQGWDEQYF
.	TRBV27	.	TRBJ1-1	TGTGCCAGCAGTTCGCTAGGGGTAGGGGACACTGAAGCTTTCTTT	CASSSLGVGDTEAFF
TRBD2	TRBV9	.	TRBJ2-2	TGTGCCAGCAGCGTCTTAACGGGGGGGCGTGGGGAGCTGTTTTTT	CASSVLTGGRGELFF
.	TRBV6-1	few	TRBJ2-7	TGTGCCAGCAGGGGGGGAACCTACGAGCAGTACTTC	CASRGGTYEQYF
TRBD2	TRBV7-3	.	TRBJ2-3	TGTGCCAGCAGCCCCGGGACTAGCGGCACAGATACGCAGTATTTT	CASSPGTSGTDTQYF